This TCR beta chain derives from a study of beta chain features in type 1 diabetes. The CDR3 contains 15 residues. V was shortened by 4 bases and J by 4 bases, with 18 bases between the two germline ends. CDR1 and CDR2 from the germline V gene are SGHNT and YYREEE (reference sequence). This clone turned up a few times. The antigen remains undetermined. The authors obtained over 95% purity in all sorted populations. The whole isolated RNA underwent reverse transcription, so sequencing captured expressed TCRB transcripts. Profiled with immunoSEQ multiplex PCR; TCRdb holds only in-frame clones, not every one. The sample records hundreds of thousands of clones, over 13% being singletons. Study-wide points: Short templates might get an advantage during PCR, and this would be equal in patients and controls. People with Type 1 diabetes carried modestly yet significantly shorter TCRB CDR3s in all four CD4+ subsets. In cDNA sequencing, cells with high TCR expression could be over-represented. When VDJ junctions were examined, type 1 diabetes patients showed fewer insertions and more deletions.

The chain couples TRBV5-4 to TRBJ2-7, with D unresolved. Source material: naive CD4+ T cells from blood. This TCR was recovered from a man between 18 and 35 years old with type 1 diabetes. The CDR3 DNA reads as TGTGCCAGCAGCGTCGAGAGCGTTTTTCGGTACGAGCAGTACTTC. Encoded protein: CASSVESVFRYEQYF.